Below are 4 T cell receptor beta chains sequenced from a single sample in a study of vaccination effects on CD4 cells after COVID-19. Assay used: immunoSEQ multiplex PCR; TCRdb lists only in-frame clones, some missing. The sample records about 73,000 clones, about 70% being singletons. Their cognate antigens are unknown. Sequencing followed a ViraFEST assay step that expanded antigen-specific CD4+ T cells with viral peptide pools. Following culture for 9 to 11 days, CD4+ T cells were isolated. Prior SARS-CoV-2 infection was absent in the vaccine recipients, as shown by negative nucleocapsid antibodies. The starting material was CD4+ T cells from PBMCs cultured with HCoV-NL63 spike peptides, obtained before COVID-19 vaccination. These receptors were obtained from a human donor who received a COVID-19 vaccine.

This clone was detected a few times. The rearrangement links TRBV18 to TRBJ2-2, with a tentative D call TRBD1 (6 bases). Trimming cost V 0 bases and J 4 bases, with 9 bases left between them. Per germline, CDR1 KGHSH and CDR2 LQKENI. The CDR3 runs 15 residues. CDR3 coding DNA: TGTGCCAGCTCACCACCGAACAGGGCCACCGGGGAGCTGTTTTTT. It is translated as CASSPPNRATGELFF.

The chain joins TRBV21-1 to TRBJ2-7; the tabulated D call, TRBD1, remains unverified against the DNA. TRBV21-1 is classified as a pseudogene. The CDR3 runs 12 residues. CDR3 region: CASINRGIEQYV. The CDR3 coding sequence is TGTGCCAGCATTAACAGGGGCATCGAGCAGTACGTC.

This chain connects TRBV6-4 to TRBJ2-5; D remains unclear. Between the trimmed V and J ends, which lost 8 bases and 3 bases, there was a span of 13 bases. Germline-derived CDR1 and CDR2 are MRHNA and SNTAGT. This CDR3 region has 13 residues. The CDR3 region has the DNA TGTGCCAGCCGCATTAACCACAAAGAGACCCAGTACTTC. Amino acid sequence: CASRINHKETQYF.

This clone turned up a few times. The J gene is TRBJ2-1, the V gene TRBV7-6; D uncertain. V was cut by 3 bases and J by 4 bases, with 7 bases left in between. In germline, CDR1 is SGHVS, CDR2 FNYEAQ. This CDR3 contains 13 residues. The CDR3 region is CASSFNSYNEQFF. The CDR3, as DNA: TGTGCCAGCAGCTTCAACTCGTACAATGAGCAGTTCTTC.